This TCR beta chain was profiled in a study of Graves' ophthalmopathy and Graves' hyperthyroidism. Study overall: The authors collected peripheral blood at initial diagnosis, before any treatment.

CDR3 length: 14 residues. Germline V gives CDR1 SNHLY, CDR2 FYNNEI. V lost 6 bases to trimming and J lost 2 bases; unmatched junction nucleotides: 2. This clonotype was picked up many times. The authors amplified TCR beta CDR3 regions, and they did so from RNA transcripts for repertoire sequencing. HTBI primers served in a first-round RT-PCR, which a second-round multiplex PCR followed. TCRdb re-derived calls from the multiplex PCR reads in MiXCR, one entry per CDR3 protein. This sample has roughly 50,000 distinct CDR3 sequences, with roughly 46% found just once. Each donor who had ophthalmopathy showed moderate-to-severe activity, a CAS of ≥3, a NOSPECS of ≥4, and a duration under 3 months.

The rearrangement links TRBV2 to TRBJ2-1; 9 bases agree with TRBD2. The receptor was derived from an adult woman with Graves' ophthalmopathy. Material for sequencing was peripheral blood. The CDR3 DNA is TGTGCCAGCAGCAGACTAGCGGCCTACAATGAGCAGTTCTTC. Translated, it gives CASSRLAAYNEQFF.